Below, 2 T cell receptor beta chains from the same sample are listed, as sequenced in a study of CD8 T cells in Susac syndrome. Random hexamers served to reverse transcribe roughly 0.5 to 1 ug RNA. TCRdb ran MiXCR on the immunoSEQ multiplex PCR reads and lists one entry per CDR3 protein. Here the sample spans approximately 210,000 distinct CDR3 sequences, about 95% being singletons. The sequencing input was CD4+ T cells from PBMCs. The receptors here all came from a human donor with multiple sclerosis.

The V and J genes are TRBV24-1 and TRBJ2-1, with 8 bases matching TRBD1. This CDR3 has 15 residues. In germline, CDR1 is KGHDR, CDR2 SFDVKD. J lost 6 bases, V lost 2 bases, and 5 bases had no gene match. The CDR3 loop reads CATSDSGGPGNEQFF. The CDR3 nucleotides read TGTGCCACCAGTGATTCAGGGGGCCCCGGCAATGAGCAGTTCTTC.

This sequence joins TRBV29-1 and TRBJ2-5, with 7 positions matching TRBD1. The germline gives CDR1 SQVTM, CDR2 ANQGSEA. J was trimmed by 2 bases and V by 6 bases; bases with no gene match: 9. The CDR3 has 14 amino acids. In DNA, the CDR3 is TGCAGCGTATCTCCCGGGACAGTACAAGAGACCCAGTACTTC. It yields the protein CSVSPGTVQETQYF.